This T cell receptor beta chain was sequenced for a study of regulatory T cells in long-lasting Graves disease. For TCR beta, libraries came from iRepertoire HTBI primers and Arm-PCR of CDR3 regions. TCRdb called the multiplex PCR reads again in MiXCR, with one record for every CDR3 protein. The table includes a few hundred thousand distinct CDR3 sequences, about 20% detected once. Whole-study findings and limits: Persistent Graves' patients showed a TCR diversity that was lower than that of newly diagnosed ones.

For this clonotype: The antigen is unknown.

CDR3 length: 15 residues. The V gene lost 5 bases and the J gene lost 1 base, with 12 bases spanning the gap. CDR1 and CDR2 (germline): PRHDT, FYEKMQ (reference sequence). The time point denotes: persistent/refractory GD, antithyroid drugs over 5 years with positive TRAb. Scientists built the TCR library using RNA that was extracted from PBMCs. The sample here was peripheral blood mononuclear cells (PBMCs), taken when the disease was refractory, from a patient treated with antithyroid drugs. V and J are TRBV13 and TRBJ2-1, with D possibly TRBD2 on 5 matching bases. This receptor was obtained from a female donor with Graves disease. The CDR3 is CASSKPAESYNEQFF. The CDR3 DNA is TGTGCCAGCAGCAAACCAGCGGAATCCTACAATGAGCAGTTCTTC.